This T cell receptor beta chain derives from a study of blood T cell repertoires in COVID-19. Background on the study: Acute and convalescent COVID-19 samples came from the United States, Italy and Spain. T cells, B-cell-depleted T cells, or PBMCs provided the cDNA or gDNA that served as material.

The CDR3 totals 17 residues. V lost 5 bases and J 0 bases, leaving 17 bases between the germline ends. Germline CDR1 and CDR2: MNHNY and SVGAGI (reference sequence). Original processing methods: Reference gene primer amplification in the assay estimated nucleated cell counts. The table came from immunoSEQ multiplex PCR; TCRdb's copy has only in-frame clones and leaves some out. That table gives V, J and clone size, and the DNA gave D and trimming. The sample gives around 130,000 clones, roughly 86% of which show up once; about 13% is in the top ten. This sequence originates from a human donor in a cohort sampled during active COVID-19. The V and J genes are TRBV6-6 and TRBJ2-1; D is uncertain. Material for sequencing was peripheral blood. CDR3 in DNA: TGTGCCAGCAGTCGTATCGCGAGCACCAACTCCTACAATGAGCAGTTCTTC. Amino acid sequence: CASSRIASTNSYNEQFF.